The entry below describes one T cell receptor beta chain. The assay was immunoSEQ multiplex PCR, and TCRdb's table has in-frame clones only and misses some. Here the sample spans about 42,000 clones, about 72% being singletons. These data come from a study of preoperative IRX-2 immunotherapy in early breast cancer. Treatment here: preoperative locoregional IRX-2 cytokine immunotherapy. Preoperative locoregional IRX-2 cytokine immunotherapy was tested in the phase Ib source study. Trimming stripped 8 bases from V and 9 bases from J, with 14 bases between. The CDR3 contains 12 residues. The V gene's germline CDR1 is MNHGY and CDR2 SAAAGT.

This material consisted of tumor tissue, taken after IRX-2 immunotherapy. The sequence came from a human donor with breast cancer. V usage is TRBV6-8 and J usage is TRBJ2-1; the D call may be TRBD1 or TRBD2 (5 bases each). CDR3 protein: CASRDPPREQFF. The CDR3 DNA reads TGTGCCAGCCGGGACCCCCCTCGTGAGCAGTTCTTC.